Below, one T cell receptor beta chain is given with its context. There are a few counts of this clonotype. Its cognate antigen has yet to be identified. There are no base qualities to consult, and no much larger clone falls within one base. This sample is drawn from a study of T-cell reconstitution after alpha-beta-depleted transplantation in children (dated by TCRdb to the mid-2010s). Background for the entire study: Using TCR repertoire profiling, the study followed T-cell immune reconstitution in a quantitative way in children after TCRalphabeta/CD19-depleted allogeneic hematopoietic cell transplantation.

Cut back by 9 bases and 2 bases, the V and J ends lie 14 bases apart. As encoded in the germline V gene, CDR1 is SNHLY while CDR2 is FYNNEI. Taken from cysteine to phenylalanine, the CDR3 has 13 residues. CDR3 DNA only is kept here, 39 bases in frame from base 1. The library was generated by PCR. The sample was run on an Illumina HiSeq 2500. To normalize quantification of the TCRbeta repertoire, the TCR libraries were built with molecular barcoding that relied on unique molecular identifiers. TCRdb's own reprocessing of the public reads used fastp at Q25 and MiXCR and kept productive beta chains. One record per CDR3 amino acid sequence lists the most common genes and DNA. For this sample there are 490,000 or so distinct CDR3 sequences; about 12% appear just once. Around 5.6% of the sample comes from the top ten.

The sample in question was PBMCs from the stem cell graft donor, obtained from the stem cell graft. This TCR derives from a human donor who donated a stem cell graft to a child with combined immunodeficiency. The V and J segments used are TRBV2 and TRBJ2-7, with TRBD2 perhaps the D gene, on 5 matching bases. The DNA sequence follows: TGTGCCAGTCAGGACGGGGTGGCCTACGAGCAGTACTTC. It encodes CASQDGVAYEQYF.